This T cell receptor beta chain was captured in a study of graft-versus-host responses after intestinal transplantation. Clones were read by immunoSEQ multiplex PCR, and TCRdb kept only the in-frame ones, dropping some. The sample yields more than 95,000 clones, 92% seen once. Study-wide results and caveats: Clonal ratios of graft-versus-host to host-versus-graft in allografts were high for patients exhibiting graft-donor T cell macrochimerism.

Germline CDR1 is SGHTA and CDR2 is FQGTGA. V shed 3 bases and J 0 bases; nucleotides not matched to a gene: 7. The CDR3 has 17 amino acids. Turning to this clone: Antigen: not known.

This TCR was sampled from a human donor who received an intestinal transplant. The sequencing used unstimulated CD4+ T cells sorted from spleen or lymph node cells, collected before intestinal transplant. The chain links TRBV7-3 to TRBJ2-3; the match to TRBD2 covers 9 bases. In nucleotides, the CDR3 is TGTGCCAGCAGCTTGGCGGGGGGGCCCACTAGCACAGATACGCAGTATTTT. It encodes CASSLAGGPTSTDTQYF.